Presented here are 25 T cell receptor beta chains from one specimen sequenced in a study of blood T cell repertoires in COVID-19. The repertoire was sequenced with immunoSEQ multiplex PCR; TCRdb's copy has only in-frame clones and lacks some. The data contain about 57,000 clones, roughly four fifths of them singletons. Sequences were obtained from peripheral blood. The receptors originated from a woman aged 80 or over with acute or convalescent COVID-19.

J is TRBJ1-4 and V is TRBV29-1; D is unclear. V was pared by 3 bases and J by 5 bases, with 7 bases between. CDR3 length equals 12 residues. Per the germline V gene, CDR1 is SQVTM and CDR2 is ANQGSEA. The CDR3, as DNA: TGCAGCGTTGAGTCCGCGAATGAAAAACTGTTTTTT. Encoded protein: CSVESANEKLFF.

The gene calls are TRBV4-2 and TRBJ2-7; unclear D gene. This CDR3 has 13 residues. The ends were cut back, 0 bases at V and 4 bases at J, with 7 bases in the middle. CDR1 LGHNA and CDR2 YNFKEQ come from the germline V gene. The CDR3 DNA reads as TGTGCCAGCAGCCAAGATAGAGTGTACGAGCAGTACTTC. Translated: CASSQDRVYEQYF.

The rearrangement links TRBV6-2 or TRBV6-3 to TRBJ2-5; no firm D call. The V end was cut by 4 bases, the J end by 4 bases, with 13 bases between. The CDR3 consists of 14 residues. Per germline, CDR1 MNHEY and CDR2 SVGEGT. CDR3 DNA: TGTGCCAGCAGTTCCCCAGTCTCCCCAGAGACCCAGTACTTC. Protein product: CASSSPVSPETQYF.

This clone was found once. V is TRBV4-2 and J is TRBJ2-5; 11 bases agree with TRBD2. This CDR3 region has 19 residues. V lost 0 bases and J lost 3; bases outside the gene matches: 12. Germline lookup yields CDR1 LGHNA and CDR2 YNFKEQ. CDR3 sequence reads: CASSQEKISGRAREETQYF. The CDR3 DNA sequence: TGTGCCAGCAGCCAAGAAAAGATTAGCGGGAGGGCCCGAGAAGAGACCCAGTACTTC.

The chain employs TRBV7-9 and TRBJ1-2; D is possibly TRBD1 (5 bases). CDR1 and CDR2 (germline): SEHNR, FQNEAQ (reference sequence). Trimming left V 0 bases short and J 4 bases short, with 12 bases between. The CDR3 is 15 residues long. The CDR3 here is CASSLAGTFAYGYTF. CDR3 nucleotides: TGTGCCAGCAGCTTAGCCGGGACTTTTGCCTATGGCTACACCTTC.

The chain is built from TRBV5-8 and TRBJ2-7; D uncertain. CDR3 length: 15 amino acids. Germline values: CDR1 SGHTS, CDR2 YDEGEE. Trimming pared 4 bases from V and 1 base from J, leaving 15 bases between. The CDR3 sequence: CASSRFAGQSYEQYF. As DNA, the CDR3 is TGTGCCAGCAGCCGCTTCGCTGGTCAGTCCTACGAGCAGTACTTC.

This clone was found a few times. The chain uses TRBV18 and TRBJ2-1; TRBD1 matches at 8 bases. The germline CDR1 and CDR2 sequences are KGHSH and LQKENI. V was pared by 6 bases and J by 4 bases, with 11 bases of the junction left unmatched. The CDR3 extends over 16 amino acids. Here the CDR3 reads CASSKSGRGLYNEQFF. The CDR3 coding sequence is TGTGCCAGCTCGAAGTCGGGCAGGGGGCTTTACAATGAGCAGTTCTTC.

CDR3 amino acids: CATSRDYAGELFF. In DNA, the CDR3 is TGTGCCACCAGCAGAGATTATGCCGGGGAGCTGTTTTTT. The rearrangement joins TRBV15 to TRBJ2-2; D remains unclear. This CDR3 contains 13 residues. V was pared by 0 bases and J by 6 bases, with 5 bases between. From germline, CDR1 is LNHNV and CDR2 YYDKDF (reference sequence).

The chain uses TRBV2 and TRBJ2-1, with 7 bases aligning to TRBD2. The V gene end was trimmed by 1 base and the J gene end by 4 bases; junction bases not matched to a gene: 7. CDR1 is SNHLY, CDR2 FYNNEI, per germline. The length of the CDR3 is 16 residues. CDR3 DNA sequence: TGTGCCAGCAGTGAAGTGAGACTAGCTGTTTACAATGAGCAGTTCTTC. Encoded protein: CASSEVRLAVYNEQFF.

In its sample, this clone was seen a few times. The chain links TRBV28 to TRBJ2-3; 13 bases are a match to TRBD2. The germline CDR1 and CDR2 sequences are MDHEN and SYDVKM. CDR3 size: 16 residues. J lost 5 bases, V lost 5 bases, and 7 bases had no gene match. The CDR3 coding sequence is TGTGCCAGCAGTCCGACTAGCGGGGGGTTTGGAGATACGCAGTATTTT. It encodes CASSPTSGGFGDTQYF.

This chain links TRBV11-2 with TRBJ2-2; 8 nucleotides agree with TRBD2. Germline CDR1 and CDR2: SGHAT and FQNNGV. After removal of 2 bases from V and 1 base from J, the junction contained 0 bases not matched to a gene. The CDR3 extends over 15 amino acids. The CDR3 protein is CASSLLAGNTGELFF. Written as DNA, the CDR3 is TGTGCCAGCAGCTTACTAGCGGGGAACACCGGGGAGCTGTTTTTT.

The rearrangement links TRBV6-5 to TRBJ2-7, with TRBD1 matching over 7 bases. V was clipped by 2 bases and J by 2 bases; unmatched bases: 3. The CDR3 has 14 residues. Germline V gene lookup returns CDR1 MNHEY and CDR2 SVGAGI. CDR3 in DNA: TGTGCCAGCAGTTACGGGACAGAAGCCTACGAGCAGTACTTC. This encodes CASSYGTEAYEQYF.

This chain uses TRBV28 with TRBJ1-4; D possibly corresponds to TRBD1 (5 bases). CDR1 MDHEN and CDR2 SYDVKM come from the germline V gene. Deletions cut 8 bases from V and 8 bases from J, with 15 bases between. The CDR3 runs to 13 residues. The CDR3 DNA sequence: TGTGCCAGCTCTGGAGGGGCTAGGGAAAAACTGTTTTTT. It codes for CASSGGAREKLFF.

V and J are TRBV14 and TRBJ2-1, with a possible D match to TRBD1 (6 bases). CDR1 is SGHDN and CDR2 is FVKESK in the germline V gene. The ends were cut back, 1 base at V and 5 bases at J, with 9 bases in the middle. The CDR3 sequence is 14 residues long. The CDR3 DNA is TGTGCCAGCAGCCAAGGCCACAGGGACAATGAGCAGTTCTTC. Translated, it gives CASSQGHRDNEQFF.

The chain is built from TRBV6-5 and TRBJ2-1; 10 bases match TRBD1. V shed 5 bases and J 7 bases; nucleotides not matched to a gene: 8. The CDR3 loop spans 15 amino acids. Germline V lookup: CDR1 MNHEY, CDR2 SVGAGI. The CDR3 sequence: CASSLTGGARNEQFF. The CDR3, as DNA: TGTGCCAGCAGTCTGACAGGGGGCGCAAGGAATGAGCAGTTCTTC.

This clone was detected a few times. This chain connects TRBV2 to TRBJ2-5; 8 positions agree with TRBD1. J lost 5 bases, V lost 4 bases, and 12 bases had no gene match. This CDR3 spans 16 amino acids. The V gene's germline CDR1 is SNHLY and CDR2 FYNNEI. CDR3 region: CASSGTTGVIRETQYF. CDR3 coding DNA: TGTGCCAGCAGTGGAACGACAGGGGTCATCAGGGAGACCCAGTACTTC.

The CDR3 loop is CSVEPTGAPGTQYF. CDR3 sequence (DNA): TGCAGCGTTGAACCGACAGGGGCGCCCGGTACCCAGTACTTC. The chain employs TRBV29-1 and TRBJ2-5, with TRBD1 matching over 8 bases. Germline CDR1 reads SQVTM; CDR2 reads ANQGSEA. Trimming at V came to 2 bases and at J to 8 bases, leaving 10 bases not matched to a gene. This CDR3 is 14 amino acids long.

The rearrangement links TRBV15 to TRBJ1-6; D is unresolved. This CDR3 is 14 amino acids long. Germline V gene data show CDR1 as LNHNV and CDR2 as YYDKDF (reference sequence). The germline V and J ends were trimmed by 0 bases and 12 bases, with 12 bases remaining between them. Here the CDR3 reads CATSRERSGLPLHF. The DNA for the CDR3 is TGTGCCACCAGCAGAGAAAGATCGGGATTACCCCTCCACTTT.

This chain connects TRBV2 to TRBJ2-7, with D possibly matching TRBD1 (5 bases). Germline values: CDR1 SNHLY, CDR2 FYNNEI. The length of the CDR3 is 14 residues. Trimming took 5 bases from V and 0 from J, leaving 11 bases between them. The CDR3 nucleotides read TGTGCCAGCAGTCAGGGTCCCCCCTCCTACGAGCAGTACTTC. It codes for CASSQGPPSYEQYF.

The chain has TRBV14 and TRBJ2-3, with 8 nucleotides matching TRBD2. The CDR3 is 17 amino acids. CDR1 and CDR2 from the germline V gene are SGHDN and FVKESK. The ends lost 2 bases at V and 1 base at J; junction bases unmatched: 8. In DNA form, the CDR3 reads TGTGCCAGCAGCCAATTTGTACTAGCGGAGGGCACAGATACGCAGTATTTT. Translating it yields CASSQFVLAEGTDTQYF.

The rearrangement uses TRBV28 and TRBJ2-1, with TRBD1 matching 7 bases. The CDR3 spans 15 residues. Germline assignment: CDR1 MDHEN and CDR2 SYDVKM. The V segment lost 6 bases and the J segment 4 bases; nucleotides outside the gene matches: 9. The CDR3 is CASSQGQWVYNEQFF. For the CDR3, the DNA is TGTGCCAGCAGCCAGGGACAGTGGGTTTACAATGAGCAGTTCTTC. Using reference TRBV28 and TRBJ2-1 for the parts outside the CDR3, the full variable domain is DVKVTQSSRYLVKRTGEKVFLECVQDMDHENMFWYRQDPGLGLRLIYFSYDVKMKEKGDIPEGYSVSREKKERFSLILESASTNQTSMYLCASSQGQWVYNEQFFGPGTRLTVL.

The gene calls are TRBV11-2 and TRBJ1-2; D is ambiguous. The V end was cut by 0 bases, the J end by 0 bases, with 11 bases between. Germline V gene sequence: CDR1 SGHAT, CDR2 FQNNGV. The CDR3 is made up of 16 amino acids. The CDR3 DNA follows: TGTGCCAGCAGCTTAGAGGAGACTGTCGCTAACTATGGCTACACCTTC. Amino acids: CASSLEETVANYGYTF.

This chain uses TRBV6-4 with TRBJ2-3; 10 bases match TRBD2. V trimming: 3 bases; J trimming: 5 bases; junction bases outside the gene matches: 5. The CDR3 covers 15 residues. Germline lookup yields CDR1 MRHNA and CDR2 SNTAGT. CDR3 protein: CASSEQAGGLDTQYF. CDR3 coding DNA: TGTGCCAGCAGTGAACAAGCGGGAGGGTTAGATACGCAGTATTTT.

This clone was counted only a few times. The J gene is TRBJ2-7, the V gene TRBV19, with 13 bases identical to TRBD2. The CDR3 extends over 14 amino acids. The V and J ends lost 4 bases and 5 bases, in that order; junction bases with no gene match: 2. Germline CDR1 is LNHDA and CDR2 is SQIVND (reference sequence). CDR3 sequence (DNA): TGTGCCAGTAGTAGGACTAGCGGGAGAGACGAGCAGTACTTC. Its protein product is CASSRTSGRDEQYF.

The genes are TRBV14 and TRBJ1-1; D is unclear. The CDR3 is 13 amino acids. Germline values: CDR1 SGHDN, CDR2 FVKESK. Trimming stripped 0 bases from V and 9 bases from J, with 11 bases between. The DNA of the CDR3 is TGTGCCAGCAGCCAAGATCGGGGTCAGAAAGCTTTCTTT. Translation: CASSQDRGQKAFF.